Listed here are 31 T cell receptor beta chains from one sample, sequenced in a study of blood T cell repertoires in COVID-19. TCRdb keeps only in-frame clones here, not all; method: immunoSEQ multiplex PCR. Of 270,000 or so clones in the sample, around nine tenths were seen once. What was sequenced was peripheral blood. The source of these receptors is a man aged 40-49 years with active or convalescent COVID-19.

The J gene is TRBJ1-1, the V gene TRBV12-3 or TRBV12-4; no clear D gene. The CDR3 is 13 residues long. V lost 5 bases and J 2 bases, leaving 9 bases between the germline ends. CDR3 in DNA: TGTGCCAGCAGTCGGAACAGCAACACTGAAGCTTTCTTT. Translated, it gives CASSRNSNTEAFF.

This chain links TRBV7-3 with TRBJ2-3, with 7 positions matching TRBD2. This CDR3 spans 17 amino acids. CDR1 SGHTA and CDR2 FQGTGA come from the germline V gene. J gave up 1 base and V 5 bases, and 12 bases lay outside the gene matches. In DNA form, the CDR3 reads TGTGCCAGCAGCCCCTTGGGCGGGGGTCGGGGCACAGATACGCAGTATTTT. Its protein product is CASSPLGGGRGTDTQYF.

This chain uses TRBV29-1 with TRBJ2-6; TRBD1 is a possible D gene (5 bases). The CDR3 is 16 residues long. Germline V CDR1 and CDR2: SQVTM, ANQGSEA. Deletions cut 3 bases from V and 0 bases from J, with 12 bases between. The CDR3 DNA is TGCAGCGTTGATCTGGACAAACCCTCTGGGGCCAACGTCCTGACTTTC. Translating gives CSVDLDKPSGANVLTF.

This clone was seen only a few times. The chain links TRBV7-9 to TRBJ1-1, with no clear D. The CDR3 has 14 amino acids. The V gene lost 3 bases and the J gene lost 1 base, with 9 bases spanning the gap. Looked up from germline, CDR1 is SEHNR and CDR2 is FQNEAQ (reference sequence). CDR3 sequence reads: CASSFRESNTEAFF. The CDR3 nucleotides are TGTGCCAGCAGCTTTCGAGAATCGAACACTGAAGCTTTCTTT.

This chain uses TRBV4-1 with TRBJ1-1; D is undetermined. The CDR3 contains 16 residues. V was pared by 3 bases and J by 0 bases, with 14 bases between. The germline gives CDR1 MGHRA, CDR2 YSYEKL. The DNA of the CDR3 is TGCGCCAGCAGCCAGATACCTGTCAGGATGAACACTGAAGCTTTCTTT. The encoded protein is CASSQIPVRMNTEAFF.

The chain combines TRBV30 with TRBJ1-5; D gene unclear. The germline V gene has CDR1 GTSNPN and CDR2 SVGIG (reference sequence). There are 14 residues in the CDR3. V was pared by 3 bases and J by 0 bases, with 9 bases between. For the CDR3, the DNA is TGTGCCTGGAGCGGAGGGAATAGCAATCAGCCCCAGCATTTT. Its protein is CAWSGGNSNQPQHF.

The chain is built from TRBV24-1 and TRBJ2-1, with D possibly being TRBD1 (6 bases). V lost 7 bases and J lost 2, with 14 bases in between. The CDR3 spans 15 residues. Germline V lookup: CDR1 KGHDR, CDR2 SFDVKD. The CDR3 nucleotides are TGTGCCACCAGGGCCGGGACACACACCTACAATGAGCAGTTCTTC. As protein: CATRAGTHTYNEQFF.

The chain combines TRBV3-1 (or the pseudogene TRBV3-2) with TRBJ1-1; 11 positions agree with TRBD1. Trimming removed 4 bases from V and 5 bases from J; junction bases left unmatched: 15. This CDR3 has 18 amino acids. Germline CDR1 LGHDT, CDR2 YNNKEL (reference sequence). The DNA of the CDR3 is TGTGCCAGCAGCCTTATTCCGGGACAGGGGGTGGCAAGGACTGAAGCTTTCTTT. This translates into CASSLIPGQGVARTEAFF.

This rearrangement joins TRBV28 to TRBJ1-5; D is perhaps TRBD1 (5 bases). CDR3 length: 13 amino acids. V lost 7 bases to trimming and J lost 6 bases, with 13 bases between them. CDR1 is MDHEN, CDR2 SYDVKM, per germline. The CDR3 DNA sequence: TGTGCCAGCACCGCCGGGGGGGGTCAGCCCCAGCATTTT. Translated, it gives CASTAGGGQPQHF. Looking up the rest from reference TRBV28 and TRBJ1-5 gives the full variable domain: DVKVTQSSRYLVKRTGEKVFLECVQDMDHENMFWYRQDPGLGLRLIYFSYDVKMKEKGDIPEGYSVSREKKERFSLILESASTNQTSMYLCASTAGGGQPQHFGDGTRLSIL.

V usage is TRBV12-5 and J usage is TRBJ2-1; 7 bases line up with TRBD2. The CDR3 contains 18 residues. The V segment lost 0 bases and the J segment 4 bases; nucleotides outside the gene matches: 12. From germline, CDR1 is LGHNT and CDR2 FRNRAP. The CDR3 DNA reads as TGTGCTAGTGGTTTGGTATTGAGGCGGGAGCCGGGGTACAATGAGCAGTTCTTC. This encodes CASGLVLRREPGYNEQFF.

This chain uses TRBV2 with TRBJ1-1; 11 nucleotides agree with TRBD1. Per the germline V gene, CDR1 is SNHLY and CDR2 is FYNNEI. The CDR3 is 14 amino acids. Germline trimming cut 8 bases from V and 6 bases from J; bases unmatched to any gene: 8. The CDR3 protein is CASLFPGQGAEAFF. The CDR3 region has the DNA TGTGCCAGCCTGTTCCCGGGACAGGGGGCTGAAGCTTTCTTT.

This chain joins TRBV5-4 and TRBJ1-5, with D uncertain. The CDR3 loop spans 15 amino acids. V lost 4 bases, J lost 3 bases, and 14 bases lay in between. Germline CDR1 and CDR2: SGHNT and YYREEE (reference sequence). CDR3 residues: CASSNQPGNNQPQHF. The CDR3 nucleotides are TGTGCCAGCAGCAATCAACCGGGAAACAATCAGCCCCAGCATTTT. Based on the CDR3 plus reference TRBV5-4 and TRBJ1-5, the full variable domain is ETGVTQSPTHLIKTRGQQVTLRCSSQSGHNTVSWYQQALGQGPQFIFQYYREEENGRGNFPPRFSGLQFPNYSSELNVNALELDDSALYLCASSNQPGNNQPQHFGDGTRLSIL.

The chain has TRBV13 and TRBJ1-2; 11 nucleotides match TRBD1. CDR1 PRHDT and CDR2 FYEKMQ come from the germline V gene (reference sequence). The CDR3 runs to 16 residues. The ends lost 5 bases at V and 7 bases at J; junction bases unmatched: 12. CDR3 region: CASSQTGQGAIFGYTF. Written as DNA, the CDR3 is TGTGCCAGCAGCCAAACCGGACAGGGGGCTATTTTTGGCTACACCTTC.

This clone has a single count. V and J are TRBV13 and TRBJ2-2; D might be TRBD2 (6 bases). V lost 5 bases, J lost 7 bases, and 14 bases lay in between. The CDR3 extends over 14 amino acids. Germline values: CDR1 PRHDT, CDR2 FYEKMQ (reference sequence). CDR3 residues: CASSNPSVHGELFF. CDR3 coding DNA: TGTGCCAGCAGCAATCCTAGCGTTCACGGGGAGCTGTTTTTT.

This clone has just a few counts. This chain connects TRBV30 to TRBJ1-1; a weak D match, TRBD1 (6 bases). The CDR3 runs 13 residues. CDR1 and CDR2 (germline): GTSNPN, SVGIG (reference sequence). The ends were cut back, 0 bases at V and 4 bases at J, with 9 bases in the middle. CDR3 loop: CAWSVQGSTEAFF. The CDR3 DNA reads as TGTGCCTGGAGTGTCCAGGGGAGCACTGAAGCTTTCTTT.

The chain uses TRBV28 and TRBJ2-5; 8 bases match TRBD2. With V trimmed by 3 bases and J by 5 bases, 17 bases remained unmatched. The CDR3 extends over 18 amino acids. Germline CDR1 reads MDHEN; CDR2 reads SYDVKM. CDR3 in DNA: TGTGCCAGCAGTTTTGCGAGCGGGGGACCCGGTTTGAGGGAGACCCAGTACTTC. Its translation is CASSFASGGPGLRETQYF.

This chain links TRBV30 with TRBJ1-1; 9 positions match TRBD1. The length of the CDR3 is 13 residues. V shed 1 base and J 7 bases; nucleotides not matched to a gene: 4. The germline gives CDR1 GTSNPN, CDR2 SVGIG (reference sequence). In DNA, the CDR3 is TGTGCCTGGAGTGGCGGACAGGGGAGTGAAGCTTTCTTT. Protein: CAWSGGQGSEAFF. Combining the CDR3 with reference TRBV30 and TRBJ1-1 gives the whole variable domain SQTIHQWPATLVQPVGSPLSLECTVEGTSNPNLYWYRQAAGRGLQLLFYSVGIGQISSEVPQNLSASRPQDRQFILSSKKLLLSDSGFYLCAWSGGQGSEAFFGQGTRLTVV.

The chain couples TRBV4-1 to TRBJ1-1; TRBD1 is a possible D gene (5 bases). The V gene lost 1 base and the J gene lost 6 bases, with 18 bases spanning the gap. The germline CDR1 and CDR2 sequences are MGHRA and YSYEKL. This CDR3 has 16 residues. CDR3 region: CASSQVEGQYRSEAFF. In DNA, the CDR3 is TGCGCCAGCAGCCAAGTGGAGGGGCAGTATAGATCTGAAGCTTTCTTT.

This chain connects TRBV19 to TRBJ1-2; no firm D call. The CDR3 consists of 15 residues. Germline V gives CDR1 LNHDA, CDR2 SQIVND (reference sequence). Trimming cost V 4 bases and J 13 bases, with 25 bases left between them. Written as DNA, the CDR3 is TGTGCCAGTAGTACCCGACGAGGGAGTCCCCACGCGGGCACCTTC. As protein: CASSTRRGSPHAGTF. Variable domain in full (rest from reference TRBV19 and TRBJ1-2): DGGITQSPKYLFRKEGQNVTLSCEQNLNHDAMYWYRQDPGQGLRLIYYSQIVNDFQKGDIAEGYSVSREKKESFPLTVTSAQKNPTAFYLCASSTRRGSPHAGTFGSGTRLTVV.

The CDR3 nucleotides read TGCAGCGTTGGAGAGACAGTCTCCTACAATGAGCAGTTCTTC. It translates to CSVGETVSYNEQFF. The chain recombines TRBV29-1 with TRBJ2-1; D is perhaps TRBD1 (5 bases). This CDR3 is 14 amino acids long. Looked up from germline, CDR1 is SQVTM and CDR2 is ANQGSEA. V was clipped by 4 bases and J by 0 bases, with 10 bases between them.

The rearrangement links TRBV7-9 to TRBJ1-1; D is possibly TRBD1 (6 bases). There are 14 residues in the CDR3. The V gene lost 11 bases and the J gene lost 0 bases, with 16 bases spanning the gap. The germline CDR1 and CDR2 sequences are SEHNR and FQNEAQ (reference sequence). CDR3 in amino acids: CASQTGGVNTEAFF. The CDR3 region has the DNA TGTGCCTCGCAAACGGGGGGCGTGAACACTGAAGCTTTCTTT.

This clone has just one count. This rearrangement joins TRBV4-1 to TRBJ1-5; 7 bases are a match to TRBD1. Trimming took 4 bases from V and 2 from J; bases not matched to a gene: 8. Per the germline V gene, CDR1 is MGHRA and CDR2 is YSYEKL. The CDR3 extends over 16 amino acids. CDR3 nucleotides: TGCGCCAGCAGCCGAACCGGGACAGCCCGCAATCAGCCCCAGCATTTT. It specifies CASSRTGTARNQPQHF.

This sequence joins TRBV5-1 and TRBJ2-7; TRBD2 agrees at 9 bases. Trimming removed 4 bases from V and 3 bases from J; junction bases left unmatched: 8. CDR3 length: 15 residues. Germline CDR1 and CDR2: SGHRS and YFSETQ. The CDR3 region has the DNA TGCGCCAGCAGCCCAGGGACTAGCCCGGACTACGAGCAGTACTTC. It encodes CASSPGTSPDYEQYF.

The count of this clone is one. The chain carries TRBV5-4 and TRBJ2-1; possibly TRBD2 for D (5 bases). Trimming removed 2 bases at V and 12 bases at J, with 18 bases between. Germline V CDR1 and CDR2: SGHNT, YYREEE (reference sequence). CDR3 length: 14 residues. In nucleotides, the CDR3 is TGTGCCAGCAGCTTTGATCACGCGGGCGATAGGCAGTTCTTC. This translates into CASSFDHAGDRQFF.

The chain is built from TRBV3-1 (or the pseudogene TRBV3-2) and TRBJ1-3; tentatively, D is TRBD1 (6 bases). Looked up from germline, CDR1 is LGHDT and CDR2 is YNNKEL (reference sequence). Trimming cost V 1 base and J 4 bases, with 23 bases left between them. The CDR3 has 19 amino acids. CDR3 residues: CASSQGWGRLRFAGNTIYF. CDR3 bases: TGTGCCAGCAGCCAAGGGTGGGGGCGCCTCCGCTTCGCGGGAAACACCATATATTTT.

A few counts support this clone. The genes are TRBV28 and TRBJ2-4; D is unresolved. Germline lookup yields CDR1 MDHEN and CDR2 SYDVKM. The CDR3 contains 13 residues. Trimming took off 9 bases at V and 0 bases at J, with 9 bases between the two ends. The CDR3: CASQTLAKNIQYF. DNA for the CDR3: TGTGCCAGTCAGACTTTAGCCAAAAACATTCAGTACTTC.

The CDR3 DNA follows: TGTGCCACACAGATACTAGCCAAAAACATTCAGTACTTC. It encodes CATQILAKNIQYF. The chain joins TRBV2 to TRBJ2-4; D is undetermined. Germline V gene lookup returns CDR1 SNHLY and CDR2 FYNNEI. The CDR3 runs to 13 residues. V lost 10 bases, J lost 0 bases, and 10 bases lay in between.

The chain recombines TRBV28 with TRBJ1-2, with D perhaps matching TRBD1 (6 bases). CDR1 is MDHEN and CDR2 is SYDVKM in the germline V gene. V lost 8 bases and J lost 2, with 9 bases in between. The CDR3 has 12 amino acids. The CDR3 reads CASDTGNYGYTF. The CDR3 DNA follows: TGTGCCAGCGATACAGGGAACTATGGCTACACCTTC.

This clone was seen a single time. J is TRBJ1-5 and V is TRBV6-5; perhaps TRBD1 as D (5 bases). The CDR3 spans 13 residues. CDR1 is MNHEY and CDR2 is SVGAGI in the germline V gene. V gave up 6 bases and J gave up 4 bases, with 10 bases separating them. CDR3 in amino acids: CASSPTANQPQHF. The DNA for the CDR3 is TGTGCCAGCAGCCCGACAGCTAATCAGCCCCAGCATTTT.

This sequence joins TRBV15 and TRBJ2-5; TRBD2 matches 7 bases. V lost 1 base to trimming and J lost 2 bases; unmatched junction nucleotides: 4. CDR1 and CDR2 (germline): LNHNV, YYDKDF (reference sequence). The CDR3 is 15 amino acids. CDR3 bases: TGTGCCACCAGCAGAGGAGGAGCGGGGCAAGAGACCCAGTACTTC. Its protein product is CATSRGGAGQETQYF.

The rearrangement links TRBV24-1 to TRBJ2-1; no definite D call. The V end lost 3 bases, the J end lost 1 base, and 12 bases lay between the germline ends. Germline assignment: CDR1 KGHDR and CDR2 SFDVKD. CDR3 size: 16 residues. The CDR3 DNA follows: TGTGCCACCAGTGATCCAGACTTTAAATCCTACAATGAGCAGTTCTTC. Protein product: CATSDPDFKSYNEQFF.